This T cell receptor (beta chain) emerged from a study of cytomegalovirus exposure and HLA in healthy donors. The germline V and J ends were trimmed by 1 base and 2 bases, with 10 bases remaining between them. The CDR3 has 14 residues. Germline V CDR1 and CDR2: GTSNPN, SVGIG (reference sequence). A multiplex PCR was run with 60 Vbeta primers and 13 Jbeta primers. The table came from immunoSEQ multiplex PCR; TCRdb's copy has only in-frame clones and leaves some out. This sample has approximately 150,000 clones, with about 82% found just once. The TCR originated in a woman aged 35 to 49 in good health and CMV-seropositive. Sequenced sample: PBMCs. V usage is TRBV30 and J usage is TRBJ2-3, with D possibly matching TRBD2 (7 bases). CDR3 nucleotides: TGTGCCTGGAGTGAGCGGGACACCACAGATACGCAGTATTTT. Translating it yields CAWSERDTTDTQYF.